This T cell receptor beta chain stems from a study of T cells in localized non-small cell lung cancer. CDR3 length equals 15 residues. Germline CDR1 is MNHEY and CDR2 is SVGAGI. V lost 6 bases and J lost 2; bases outside the gene matches: 7. General study findings and limits: Without multi-region sequencing, intratumor heterogeneity could not be excluded. Elevated circulating T cell density in blood was associated with longer overall survival.

Points on this clone: Its antigen is undetermined.

Here immunoSEQ multiplex PCR was the method, and the copy in TCRdb shows in-frame clones only, minus some. The data show around 5,400 clones, less than 85% seen once. This chain connects TRBV6-5 to TRBJ2-7; the match to TRBD2 covers 10 bases. This clonotype was sampled from a woman aged 35 to 75 with stage II lung adenocarcinoma. The source material was PBMCs, sampled before any cancer treatment. For the CDR3, the DNA is TGTGCCAGCAGCTACGGGACTAGCGCGACCTACGAGCAGTACTTC. Its protein product is CASSYGTSATYEQYF.